Sequencing of this T cell receptor beta chain was carried out in a study of shared clonotypes between healthy human individuals. Study summary: The study enrolled a couple of women and a few men aged 18 to 49. Study-wide results and caveats: Researchers found naive subsets generally carried larger estimated richness than memory subsets.

This clone was counted once. As yet, its antigen is unknown. Clones were read by immunoSEQ multiplex PCR, and TCRdb kept only the in-frame ones, dropping some. The data show roughly 700,000 clones, over 65% seen once. Trimming took off 4 bases at V and 9 bases at J, with 12 bases between the two ends. The CDR3 has 12 amino acids. Germline V lookup: CDR1 MGHDK, CDR2 SYGVNS. Nashville, Tennessee was home to all donors, each a Caucasian adult. The sequencing sample was made of memory CD4+ T cells sorted from blood. Indicated subset: CD45RA-negative fraction. The source is a woman in her 30s in good health. The chain recombines TRBV25-1 with TRBJ1-1; a weak D match, TRBD1 (5 bases). The CDR3 DNA reads TGTGCCAGCAGTGCGGGCAGGGCCAAAGCTTTCTTT. Its translation is CASSAGRAKAFF.